A selection of T cell receptor beta chains follows, all from one sample in a study of cytomegalovirus exposure and HLA in healthy donors. The protocol was immunoSEQ multiplex PCR, while the TCRdb copy is restricted to in-frame clones and leaves out a portion. This sample carries approximately 200,000 clones, around 83% of them seen once, and the ten largest clones take 10% to 15%. Sequencing was performed on PBMCs. These receptors all stem from a woman in her 30s in good health and CMV-seropositive. Both conserved end residues are part of each CDR3. The order of the fields is D gene, J gene, V gene, clone size, CDR3 protein, CDR3 DNA. The D gene is left open where the match is weak. Only some rows state a clone size, as once, few, many or a class for expanded clones.

NA | TRBJ1-5 | TRBV30 | NA | CAWSTGPQPQHF | TGTGCCTGGAGTACAGGGCCCCAGCCCCAGCATTTT
TRBD1 | TRBJ1-5 | TRBV5-6 | NA | CASSPGQGLGPQHF | TGTGCCAGCAGCCCGGGACAGGGCTTGGGGCCCCAGCATTTT
NA | TRBJ2-7 | TRBV2 | NA | CASSEGRRSYEQYF | TGTGCCAGCAGTGAAGGGAGGAGGTCCTACGAGCAGTACTTC
TRBD2 | TRBJ2-7 | TRBV6-5 | NA | CASTKTPSGSYEQYF | TGTGCCAGCACCAAAACCCCTAGCGGTTCCTACGAGCAGTACTTC
TRBD1 | TRBJ2-7 | TRBV6-1 | NA | CASSESRTGFEQYF | TGTGCCAGCAGTGAATCCAGGACAGGGTTCGAGCAGTACTTC
NA | TRBJ2-3 | TRBV20-1 | NA | CSARSVDTQYF | TGCAGTGCTAGATCGGTGGATACGCAGTATTTT
TRBD1 | TRBJ1-2 | TRBV2 | NA | CASSPGQNYGYTF | TGTGCCAGCAGTCCGGGACAGAACTATGGCTACACCTTC
NA | TRBJ1-1 | TRBV30 | NA | CAWSFTGNTEAFF | TGTGCCTGGAGCTTTACAGGTAACACTGAAGCTTTCTTT
TRBD2 | TRBJ2-3 | TRBV9 | NA | CASSARTSGSTDTQYF | TGTGCCAGCAGCGCACGGACTAGCGGGAGCACAGATACGCAGTATTTT
NA | TRBJ1-2 | TRBV28 | NA | CASSPINRARRVGYTF | TGTGCCAGCAGTCCAATAAACCGGGCCCGGAGGGTCGGCTACACCTTC
NA | TRBJ1-1 | TRBV5-6 | NA | CASSKFRRADVAEAFF | TGTGCCAGCAGCAAATTTAGGAGGGCAGACGTCGCTGAAGCTTTCTTT
NA | TRBJ2-5 | TRBV25-1 | few | CASSEYSGETQYF | TGTGCCAGCAGTGAATATTCCGGGGAGACCCAGTACTTC
NA | TRBJ1-4 | TRBV28 | NA | CASRAGGANEKLFF | TGTGCCAGCAGGGCGGGGGGTGCTAATGAAAAACTGTTTTTT
TRBD1 | TRBJ1-2 | TRBV5-1 | NA | CASSWGPGTGNERGYTF | TGCGCCAGCAGCTGGGGGCCCGGGACAGGGAATGAGAGGGGCTACACCTTC
TRBD1 | TRBJ2-7 | TRBV29-1 | few | CSHTGTGDYEQYF | TGCAGCCACACCGGGACAGGGGACTACGAGCAGTACTTC
TRBD1 | TRBJ2-2 | TRBV5-1 | NA | CASSFTGTDTGELFF | TGCGCCAGCAGCTTTACCGGGACAGACACCGGGGAGCTGTTTTTT
TRBD2 | TRBJ2-3 | TRBV5-1 | NA | CASSFRLAGAMTDTQYF | TGCGCCAGCAGCTTTAGACTAGCGGGAGCTATGACAGATACGCAGTATTTT
TRBD1 | TRBJ1-1 | TRBV5-6 | NA | CASSLQTGLPEAFF | TGTGCCAGCAGCTTACAGACAGGGCTACCTGAAGCTTTCTTT
TRBD1 | TRBJ2-1 | TRBV29-1 | NA | CSVEDGVRGHEQFF | TGCAGCGTTGAAGATGGGGTGAGGGGGCATGAGCAGTTCTTC
NA | TRBJ1-1 | TRBV29-1 | NA | CSVGITGNTEAFF | TGCAGCGTGGGAATAACAGGGAACACTGAAGCTTTCTTT
NA | TRBJ1-1 | TRBV5-1 | NA | CASSLTVNTEAFF | TGCGCCAGCAGCCTGACAGTGAACACTGAAGCTTTCTTT
NA | TRBJ1-5 | TRBV4-1 | NA | CASSQATGNQPQHF | TGCGCCAGCAGCCAAGCCACGGGCAATCAGCCCCAGCATTTT
TRBD2 | TRBJ2-1 | TRBV7-6 | NA | CASSSREGEQFF | TGTGCCAGCAGCTCTCGGGAGGGTGAGCAGTTCTTC
NA | TRBJ2-2 | TRBV9 | NA | CASTLGGNTGELFF | TGTGCCAGCACCCTAGGTGGGAACACCGGGGAGCTGTTTTTT
TRBD1 | TRBJ2-7 | TRBV5-1 | NA | CASRPGQGTDRYF | TGCGCCAGCAGGCCCGGACAGGGGACCGATCGGTACTTC
NA | TRBJ1-3 | TRBV7-9 | NA | CASSLREGSGNTIYF | TGTGCCAGCAGCCTCCGGGAGGGCTCTGGAAACACCATATATTTT
NA | TRBJ2-7 | TRBV10-3 | NA | CAISERVQLGLLYEQYF | TGTGCCATCAGTGAACGGGTCCAGCTGGGACTGTTGTACGAGCAGTACTTC
TRBD2 | TRBJ2-5 | TRBV5-1 | once | CASSYLAGRYQETQYF | TGCGCCAGCAGCTATCTAGCGGGACGTTATCAAGAGACCCAGTACTTC
TRBD1 | TRBJ2-1 | TRBV2 | NA | CASNYDREGRYYNEQFF | TGTGCCAGCAATTATGACAGGGAAGGCCGATACTACAATGAGCAGTTCTTC
NA | TRBJ1-1 | TRBV6-6 | NA | CASSQAQAFF | TGTGCCAGCAGCCAAGCACAAGCTTTCTTT
TRBD1 | TRBJ2-5 | TRBV29-1 | NA | CSVPGAGGREETQYF | TGCAGCGTGCCAGGGGCAGGGGGCAGGGAAGAGACCCAGTACTTC
TRBD2 | TRBJ2-1 | TRBV27 | NA | CASSSPGGLAATGSYNEQFF | TGTGCCAGCAGTTCTCCTGGGGGACTAGCGGCTACGGGGTCCTACAATGAGCAGTTCTTC
TRBD2 | TRBJ2-3 | TRBV6-1 | once | CASSVTGGRVGDTQYF | TGTGCCAGCAGTGTTACGGGCGGGAGGGTTGGAGATACGCAGTATTTT
TRBD1 | TRBJ1-1 | TRBV2 | NA | CASNRQGVDTEAFF | TGTGCCAGCAACCGACAGGGAGTCGACACTGAAGCTTTCTTT
NA | TRBJ1-3 | TRBV2 | NA | CASRANSQSSGNTIYF | TGTGCCAGCAGAGCTAATAGCCAGAGCTCTGGAAACACCATATATTTT
NA | TRBJ1-4 | TRBV10-3 | NA | CAISESRAASSEKLFF | TGTGCCATCAGTGAGTCACGGGCCGCGTCTAGCGAAAAACTGTTTTTT
TRBD1 | TRBJ2-3 | TRBV5-1 | NA | CASSPSTGGADTQYF | TGCGCCAGCAGCCCCTCGACAGGGGGCGCAGATACGCAGTATTTT
NA | TRBJ2-2 | TRBV11-2 | NA | CASSFDRFTPGELFF | TGTGCCAGCAGCTTTGACAGGTTCACCCCCGGGGAGCTGTTTTTT
TRBD1 | TRBJ2-3 | TRBV5-6 | NA | CASSLEGTGFTDTQYF | TGTGCCAGCAGCTTGGAAGGGACAGGGTTCACAGATACGCAGTATTTT
NA | TRBJ1-5 | TRBV15 | NA | CATSRDPVGGSNQPQHF | TGTGCCACCAGCAGAGATCCGGTGGGGGGAAGCAATCAGCCCCAGCATTTT
NA | TRBJ2-5 | TRBV29-1 | NA | CSVEGPAGEETQYF | TGCAGCGTTGAAGGCCCGGCCGGGGAAGAGACCCAGTACTTC
NA | TRBJ2-6 | TRBV28 | NA | CASSEDAGESGANVLTF | TGTGCCAGCAGTGAAGACGCAGGGGAAAGTGGGGCCAACGTCCTGACTTTC
TRBD2 | TRBJ2-1 | TRBV5-1 | NA | CASSLGSSGRSYEQFF | TGCGCCAGCAGCTTGGGGTCTAGCGGGAGGTCCTATGAGCAGTTCTTC
NA | TRBJ2-7 | TRBV28 | NA | CASTSRQVFGYEQYF | TGTGCCAGCACCTCTAGACAGGTGTTCGGATACGAGCAGTACTTC
NA | TRBJ2-1 | TRBV6-5 | NA | CASRTGGIPNEQFF | TGTGCCAGCAGAACCGGCGGGATCCCCAATGAGCAGTTCTTC
TRBD2 | TRBJ2-1 | TRBV6-1 | NA | CASSLAGGINEQFF | TGTGCCAGCAGCCTAGCGGGAGGAATCAATGAGCAGTTCTTC
NA | TRBJ2-7 | TRBV29-1 | NA | CSVGHSGTPPYEQYF | TGCAGCGTGGGGCATAGCGGAACCCCTCCCTACGAGCAGTACTTC
TRBD1 | TRBJ2-1 | TRBV6-1 | NA | CASSISQGDEQFF | TGTGCCAGCAGTATATCCCAGGGGGATGAGCAGTTCTTC
NA | TRBJ2-5 | TRBV7-9 | NA | CASSLDVSGEGETQYF | TGTGCCAGCAGCTTAGATGTTAGCGGAGAGGGGGAGACCCAGTACTTC
TRBD1 | TRBJ2-5 | TRBV7-7 | NA | CASSLDRGLQETQYF | TGTGCTAGCAGCCTGGACAGGGGCCTCCAAGAGACCCAGTACTTC
TRBD1 | TRBJ1-2 | TRBV6-5 | few | CASRFTTGTGVGYTF | TGTGCCAGCAGGTTCACGACCGGGACAGGGGTTGGCTACACCTTC
NA | TRBJ1-1 | TRBV2 | NA | CASSYGGAFF | TGTGCCAGCAGTTACGGGGGTGCTTTCTTT
NA | TRBJ1-3 | TRBV6-1 | NA | CASDRSPGNTIYF | TGTGCCAGCGACAGGAGCCCTGGAAACACCATATATTTT
TRBD1 | TRBJ2-7 | TRBV6-1 | NA | CASSRTGDRSYEQYF | TGTGCCAGCAGCAGGACAGGGGATCGGTCCTACGAGCAGTACTTC
TRBD1 | TRBJ2-1 | TRBV30 | NA | CAWMWTGSYNEQFF | TGTGCCTGGATGTGGACAGGGTCCTACAATGAGCAGTTCTTC
NA | TRBJ2-3 | TRBV4-1 | NA | CASSPTALTDTQYF | TGCGCCAGCAGCCCCACCGCACTCACAGATACGCAGTATTTT
NA | TRBJ1-5 | TRBV6-5 | NA | CASSYSANSNQPQHF | TGTGCCAGCAGTTACTCGGCAAATAGCAATCAGCCCCAGCATTTT